The clone carrying this TCR beta chain was detected only a few times. Its target is unknown. Germline CDR1 reads SGHDT; CDR2 reads YYEEEE. The ends lost 4 bases at V and 2 bases at J; junction bases unmatched: 6. The CDR3 has 15 amino acids. This sample is part of a study of identical twins. Whole-study results and caveats: Models came in too low on out-of-frame TCR alpha sharing in monozygotic twins. Out-of-frame beta chain sequences displayed weaker excess sharing between twins.

Each CDR3 protein is one row after TCRdb ran MiXCR on the 5' RACE reads. The data contain hundreds of thousands of distinct CDR3 sequences, 6.5% to 9.5% of them singletons. This sample was shared with a second study, whose subject was yellow fever vaccine responses in identical twins.

The chain couples TRBV5-6 to TRBJ2-5; 9 positions agree with TRBD2. Sample: memory (CD45RO+) T cells sorted from blood. This sequence originates from a woman under 30 in good health. CDR3 sequence: CASSAMTSGQETQYF. CDR3 bases: TGTGCCAGCAGCGCCATGACTAGCGGACAAGAGACCCAGTACTTC.